This T cell receptor beta chain originates from a study of T cells in Graves' hyperthyroidism and ophthalmopathy (dated by TCRdb to between 2018 and 2021). For the wider study: Peripheral blood samples were taken at the time of initial diagnosis, prior to any treatment. A discovery cohort of approximately 100 patients, about 44 with Graves' ophthalmopathy and 57 with stable Graves' hyperthyroidism, was used to find distinguishing TCR V-J signatures. Prospective prediction of ophthalmopathy was tested in an independent validation cohort consisting of about 20 hyperthyroidism patients and about 17 patients who later progressed to ophthalmopathy. The 100 or so discovery patients were divided at random into training and test sets in a 7:3 ratio. In addition, the study compared T-cell repertoires in thyroid tissue and in blood from six Graves' hyperthyroidism patients. Once sampling was done, hyperthyroidism patients were given methimazole at a starting dose of 30 mg daily, whereas ophthalmopathy patients were given high-dose intravenous methylprednisolone. The paper reports TCR Vbeta CDR3 sequencing of roughly 140 peripheral blood samples: over 40 ophthalmopathy, around 80 hyperthyroidism and approximately 17 progressor patients. General conclusions and limits of the study: A 13 V-J signature model separated ophthalmopathy from stable hyperthyroidism, with approximately 87% sensitivity and around 84% specificity in cross-validation and 80%/75% in testing. Most expanded thyroid clonotypes (frequency above 0.001) were also detected in blood, suggesting blood repertoires may reflect thyroid immune responses. No statistical method was used to fix the sample size in advance, and group allocation was not hidden from the investigators. In validation, the model predicted progression to ophthalmopathy a median of 6.5 months before onset, with 70% to 71% sensitivity and almost 75% specificity.

Ophthalmopathy patients had moderately to severely active disease, with a Clinical Activity Score of 3 or more, a NOSPECS grade of 4 or more, and a disease duration of less than 3 months. The study excluded patients with uncontrolled infections, other autoimmune diseases, pregnancy or lactation. Diagnoses were established on the basis of clinical symptoms, serum thyroxine and TRAb, thyroid ultrasound, and orbital computed tomography. Ficoll-Paque density gradient centrifugation was used to isolate PBMCs from approximately 11 ml of fresh peripheral blood. Trizol reagent was used to extract total RNA, and RNA quality was then checked on an Agilent 2100 Bioanalyzer. There are 15 amino acids in the CDR3, from cysteine to phenylalanine inclusive. Just CDR3 DNA is preserved here, 45 bases in frame from base 1. As encoded in the germline V gene (reference sequence), CDR1 is LNHNV while CDR2 is YYDKDF. Trimmed from V: 4 bases; trimmed from J: 5 bases; junction bases lacking a gene match: 5.

The TCR beta CDR3 regions were amplified from RNA transcripts. The TCR CDR3 was subjected to a first round of RT-PCR using the HTBI primer set and the Qiagen OneStep RT-PCR kit. Libraries were constructed in a second round of multiplex PCR, after which size selection and purification were carried out. Sequencing of the libraries was done on an Illumina HiSeq2000 using paired-end 100 bp reads. Under the source paper's analysis protocol: SOAPnuke was used to process the raw data, with reads discarded if the reads contained adapters or uncalled bases, had a mean Phred below 15, or lacked an exact constant-primer or identifier match. High-quality paired reads were merged with COPE v1.2.5, and unique nucleotide sequences were defined as clonotypes. MiTCR v1.1 was used to align clonotypes to the IMGT TRBV, TRBD and TRBJ reference segments. The analysis was restricted to V-J combinations with a frequency above 0.0001, which together covered 99% to 99.2% of the repertoires. The TCS score was defined as F50 (clonal expansion) divided by E x V (chaos), with BLOSUM62-based TCRdist calculated between CDR3 peptides within each V-J. Welch's t-statistics and random forest reduced roughly 540 V-J features to roughly 13, which were used in a naive Bayes classifier (R e1071). TCRdb passed the public sequencing reads through fastp at Q25 and MiXCR, retaining productive beta sequences. Rows are combined by CDR3 protein, so each entry shows the most common genes and DNA. The V and J calls follow TCRdb's processing rather than the paper's. In all, the sample holds 500,000 to 650,000 distinct CDR3 sequences, and 17% of those were seen once. The ten most abundant clones make up 15% to 20% of the sample.

Worth noting for this clonotype: The target of this receptor is not known. Base-call qualities are not available, and no considerably larger clone is one nucleotide away.

The receptor comes from a woman aged 18 to 35 with Graves' ophthalmopathy. The sequenced material came from blood. The chain was built from TRBV15 and TRBJ1-5; 10 middle bases align to TRBD1. The nucleotides are TGTGCCACCAGCACGGGACAGGGGCGACATCAGCCCCAGCATTTT. Translated, it gives CATSTGQGRHQPQHF. Joined to the reference TRBV15 and TRBJ1-5 proteins, this CDR3 gives the full variable domain: DAMVIQNPRYQVTQFGKPVTLSCSQTLNHNVMYWYQQKSSQAPKLLFHYYDKDFNNEADTPDNFQSRRPNTSFCFLDIRSPGLGDTAMYLCATSTGQGRHQPQHFGDGTRLSIL.